Each of the 26 T cell receptor beta chains below was sequenced from the same sample in a study of regulatory T cells in long-lasting Graves disease. The time point here: newly diagnosed GD, antithyroid drugs for less than 3 months. PBMCs provided the RNA from which the TCR library was made. Arm-PCR of CDR3 regions and iRepertoire HTBI primers were the basis on which TCR beta libraries were built. TCRdb reanalysed the multiplex PCR reads using MiXCR and keeps one entry per CDR3 protein. The data hold 360,000 or so distinct CDR3 sequences, with over 15% observed a single time. The sample also formed part of further work on T cells in Graves' hyperthyroidism and ophthalmopathy.

Here the sequenced sample was peripheral blood mononuclear cells (PBMCs), taken at new diagnosis, from a patient treated with antithyroid drugs. These receptor sequences come from a man aged 40-55 years with Graves disease.

Comment on this clonotype: A clone one base away is much larger, so this may be a read error. The rearrangement joins TRBV6-2 or TRBV6-3 to TRBJ2-7, with D hard to call. This CDR3 region has 16 residues. Germline CDR1 reads MNHEY; CDR2 reads SVGEGT. The V end lost 5 bases, the J end lost 2 bases, and 19 bases lay between the germline ends. The CDR3 region has the DNA TGTGCCAGCAGTCACGGGTCAATTGGGTTGGCCTACGAGCAGTACTTC. Protein product: CASSHGSIGLAYEQYF.

This clonotype was recorded at least ten times. The V gene is TRBV6-4, the J gene TRBJ2-2; a possible D gene is TRBD1 (6 bases). Germline loops: CDR1 MRHNA, CDR2 SNTAGT. Trimming pared 6 bases from V and 3 bases from J, leaving 11 bases between. This CDR3 spans 14 amino acids. The CDR3 sequence is CASSPQGDTGELFF. In DNA form, the CDR3 reads TGTGCCAGCAGCCCACAGGGAGACACCGGGGAGCTGTTTTTT.

This clonotype has only a few counts. This chain uses TRBV6-1 with TRBJ1-3; D may be TRBD1 (6 bases). Looked up from germline, CDR1 is MNHNS and CDR2 is SASEGT. The CDR3 runs 13 residues. V was trimmed by 8 bases and J by 9 bases, leaving 17 bases between them. The DNA for the CDR3 is TGTGCCAGCGGTCCTCAGACGGGGGCCACCATATATTTT. This codes for CASGPQTGATIYF.

This clonotype was recorded many times. The rearrangement links TRBV6-1 to TRBJ2-3; 10 nucleotides match TRBD2. CDR1 MNHNS and CDR2 SASEGT come from the germline V gene. This CDR3 region has 14 residues. With V trimmed by 4 bases and J by 7 bases, 5 bases remained unmatched. CDR3 amino acids: CASSGVAGGYTQYF. CDR3 nucleotides: TGTGCCAGCAGTGGGGTAGCGGGGGGATATACGCAGTATTTT.

There are a few counts of this clonotype. This sequence joins TRBV5-1 and TRBJ2-2, with TRBD1 matching 11 bases. CDR3 length equals 17 residues. The V and J ends lost 3 bases and 1 base, in that order; junction bases with no gene match: 5. Germline V gene sequence: CDR1 SGHRS, CDR2 YFSETQ. The CDR3 nucleotides are TGCGCCAGCAGCTCAGGGACAGGGGGAATGAACACCGGGGAGCTGTTTTTT. This encodes CASSSGTGGMNTGELFF.

The sample holds many counts of this clonotype. V is TRBV5-6 and J is TRBJ2-3, with 12 nucleotides matching TRBD2. The CDR3 is made up of 18 amino acids. Losses at the gene ends were 0 bases for V and 4 bases for J; bases not matched to a gene: 9. Looked up from germline, CDR1 is SGHDT and CDR2 is YYEEEE. The CDR3 DNA is TGTGCCAGCAGCTTGGGGCTAACTAGCGGGGGGCCCCCAGATACGCAGTATTTT. Translation gives CASSLGLTSGGPPDTQYF.

As for this clonotype: This could be a read error, since a much larger clone is one nucleotide away. It is likely a read error, because the conserved phenylalanine at the end of the CDR3 is missing. The rearrangement joins TRBV5-1 to TRBJ2-3; possible D gene TRBD1, 5 bases. The J call could be wrong; TRBJ1-1 is a better fit for the DNA end. The CDR3 totals 15 residues. Germline loops: CDR1 SGHRS, CDR2 YFSETQ. CDR3 in amino acids: CASSLVPDPRTEAFI. The CDR3 nucleotides read TGCGCCAGCAGCTTGGTACCGGACCCACGGACAGAAGCTTTCATT.

J is TRBJ2-5 and V is TRBV27; 12 bases match TRBD2. V was clipped by 5 bases and J by 6 bases; unmatched bases: 13. The length of the CDR3 is 17 residues. CDR1 is MNHEY, CDR2 SMNVEV, per germline (reference sequence). This chain's CDR3 is CASSTRLAGESGKTQYF. CDR3 sequence (DNA): TGTGCCAGCAGTACTAGACTAGCGGGGGAAAGTGGAAAGACCCAGTACTTC.

This clonotype has at least ten counts. The rearrangement links TRBV7-9 to TRBJ2-5; 9 bases are shared with TRBD2. Germline V gene lookup returns CDR1 SEHNR and CDR2 FQNEAQ (reference sequence). The CDR3 spans 15 residues. V trimming: 10 bases; J trimming: 5 bases; junction bases outside the gene matches: 14. CDR3 residues: CAIPLLAGPGETQYF. In nucleotides, the CDR3 is TGTGCCATCCCCCTCCTAGCGGGGCCGGGGGAGACCCAGTACTTC.

Many counts were recorded for this clonotype. The CDR3 loop is CATSRGTPGQGAYEQYF. The CDR3 coding sequence is TGTGCCACCAGCAGAGGAACTCCGGGACAGGGGGCTTACGAGCAGTACTTC. V gene TRBV15 combines with J gene TRBJ2-7, with TRBD1 matching 12 bases. Per germline, CDR1 LNHNV and CDR2 YYDKDF (reference sequence). The CDR3 is 17 residues long. The ends lost 1 base at V and 4 bases at J; junction bases unmatched: 8. Complete variable domain (other parts from reference TRBV15 and TRBJ2-7): DAMVIQNPRYQVTQFGKPVTLSCSQTLNHNVMYWYQQKSSQAPKLLFHYYDKDFNNEADTPDNFQSRRPNTSFCFLDIRSPGLGDTAMYLCATSRGTPGQGAYEQYFGPGTRLTVT.

The V gene is TRBV10-3, the J gene TRBJ1-2; 9 nucleotides match TRBD1. The ends lost 10 bases at V and 11 bases at J; junction bases unmatched: 11. Looked up from germline, CDR1 is ENHRY and CDR2 is SYGVKD. The CDR3 has 12 amino acids. The CDR3 DNA sequence: TGTGCCACCCTTGGACAGGGGATGGGGTACACCTTC. It codes for CATLGQGMGYTF.

This clonotype has a count of ten or more. This chain links TRBV5-1 with TRBJ2-7, with 9 positions matching TRBD2. J gave up 2 bases and V 0 bases, and 3 bases lay outside the gene matches. The CDR3 is 15 amino acids. Germline V gene lookup returns CDR1 SGHRS and CDR2 YFSETQ. CDR3 DNA: TGCGCCAGCAGCTTGGGTAGCGGGGGAACCTACGAGCAGTACTTC. Translated: CASSLGSGGTYEQYF.

This rearrangement joins TRBV5-5 to TRBJ1-3, with D uncertain. This CDR3 is built from 15 residues. Germline V gene sequence: CDR1 SGHKS, CDR2 YYEKEE (reference sequence). V lost 2 bases and J 8 bases, leaving 17 bases between the germline ends. The CDR3 spells CASSLNARVVDTIYF. CDR3 in DNA: TGTGCCAGCAGCTTAAACGCCCGGGTTGTGGACACCATATATTTT.

The table lists this clonotype with a few counts. The chain links TRBV10-3 to TRBJ1-5; weak D call: TRBD1 (6 bases). V lost 6 bases and J 3 bases, leaving 9 bases between the germline ends. The length of the CDR3 is 13 residues. Germline CDR1 and CDR2: ENHRY and SYGVKD. The CDR3 nucleotides are TGTGCCATCAGGGGGGGCCTCAATCAGCCCCAGCATTTT. Translated, it gives CAIRGGLNQPQHF.

In this sample, this clonotype turned up a few times. The rearrangement links TRBV19 to TRBJ1-1; 7 nucleotides match TRBD1. Germline CDR1 reads LNHDA; CDR2 reads SQIVND (reference sequence). The CDR3 covers 17 residues. V shed 8 bases, J shed 1 base, and the junction held 16 bases outside the gene matches. This CDR3 is CASVGVEGAPPNTEAFF. CDR3 DNA sequence: TGTGCCAGTGTTGGCGTCGAGGGGGCCCCCCCGAACACTGAAGCTTTCTTT.

This clonotype was seen many times. CDR3 protein: CASKKSRDGYNEQFF. The CDR3 DNA reads TGTGCCAGCAAGAAAAGCCGGGACGGTTACAATGAGCAGTTCTTC. This chain connects TRBV2 to TRBJ2-1; D is perhaps TRBD1 or TRBD2 (5 bases each). The CDR3 spans 15 residues. Germline V gene lookup returns CDR1 SNHLY and CDR2 FYNNEI. V gave up 7 bases and J gave up 4 bases, with 17 bases separating them. Supplemented by reference TRBV2 and TRBJ2-1, the full variable domain reads EPEVTQTPSHQVTQMGQEVILRCVPISNHLYFYWYRQILGQKVEFLVSFYNNEISEKSEIFDDQFSVERPDGSNFTLKIRSTKLEDSAMYFCASKKSRDGYNEQFFGPGTRLTVL.

This clonotype was recorded many times. This chain uses TRBV12-3 or TRBV12-4 with TRBJ2-2, with 11 bases matching TRBD1. V lost 1 base to trimming and J lost 3 bases; unmatched junction nucleotides: 4. CDR3 length: 17 amino acids. The CDR3 loop is CASSLGGTGGDTGELFF. The CDR3 DNA sequence: TGTGCCAGCAGTTTAGGCGGGACAGGGGGTGACACCGGGGAGCTGTTTTTT.

This clonotype appeared a few times. The gene calls are TRBV20-1 and TRBJ1-5; a possible D gene is TRBD1 (6 bases). Trimming removed 4 bases at V and 3 bases at J, with 13 bases between. CDR1 is DFQATT, CDR2 SNEGSKA, per germline (reference sequence). The CDR3 runs to 14 residues. In nucleotides, the CDR3 is TGCAGTGCTAACAACAGGGTTTTCAATCAGCCCCAGCATTTT. It codes for CSANNRVFNQPQHF.

This clonotype was seen at least ten times. This may come from a read error, since a much larger clone is one base off. The V and J genes are TRBV28 and TRBJ2-7; 15 bases align to TRBD2. V dropped 5 bases and J dropped 3; count of bases not matched to a gene: 8. CDR3 length: 17 residues. In germline, CDR1 is MDHEN, CDR2 SYDVKM. Written as DNA, the CDR3 is TGTGCCAGCAGTCCCCCCGGACTAGCGGGGGGGCTCTACGAGCAGTACTTC. Its protein is CASSPPGLAGGLYEQYF.

This chain uses TRBV11-2 with TRBJ1-5; tentatively, D is TRBD1 (5 bases). From germline, CDR1 is SGHAT and CDR2 FQNNGV. The CDR3 consists of 15 residues. Trimming shortened V by 3 bases and J by 4 bases, and 13 bases separated the two germline ends. Here the CDR3 DNA reads TGTGCCAGCAGCTTTGACTCGGGGGGGAATCAGCCCCAGCATTTT. It yields the protein CASSFDSGGNQPQHF.

This rearrangement joins TRBV7-9 to TRBJ1-1, with a possible D match to TRBD1 (5 bases). CDR3 size: 15 residues. Trimming cost V 3 bases and J 6 bases, with 17 bases left between them. CDR1 SEHNR and CDR2 FQNEAQ come from the germline V gene (reference sequence). The DNA of the CDR3 is TGTGCCAGCAGCTTCAAATGGCCGGGGGATGCTGAAGCTTTCTTT. Translated, it gives CASSFKWPGDAEAFF.

This clonotype was observed many times. J is TRBJ1-2 and V is TRBV27, with 10 bases fitting TRBD1. CDR3 size: 14 residues. V gave up 5 bases and J gave up 8 bases; unmatched junction bases: 8. The germline V gene encodes CDR1 MNHEY and CDR2 SMNVEV (reference sequence). DNA of the CDR3: TGTGCCAGCAGTCCCCGACAGGGGGCTCGAGGCTACACCTTC. It translates to CASSPRQGARGYTF.

The rearrangement joins TRBV20-1 to TRBJ2-5; 13 nucleotides line up with TRBD2. The CDR3 totals 16 residues. V dropped 6 bases and J dropped 0; count of bases not matched to a gene: 7. Germline CDR1 is DFQATT and CDR2 is SNEGSKA (reference sequence). Here the CDR3 reads CSADQGLAGYQETQYF. CDR3 DNA: TGCAGTGCGGACCAGGGACTAGCGGGGTACCAAGAGACCCAGTACTTC.

This clonotype was found many times. The gene calls are TRBV30 and TRBJ1-5; D unclear. CDR1 and CDR2 (germline): GTSNPN, SVGIG (reference sequence). Between the trimmed V and J ends, which lost 3 bases and 0 bases, there was a span of 9 bases. The CDR3 totals 14 residues. The CDR3 loop reads CAWSLGYSNQPQHF. Written as DNA, the CDR3 is TGTGCCTGGAGCCTAGGGTATAGCAATCAGCCCCAGCATTTT.

There are a few counts of this clonotype. J is TRBJ2-1 and V is TRBV29-1; no definite D call. CDR3 length equals 12 residues. Trimming cost V 3 bases and J 6 bases, with 9 bases left between them. The germline V gene encodes CDR1 SQVTM and CDR2 ANQGSEA. DNA of the CDR3: TGCAGCGTTGATAGGGTTTTCAATGAGCAGTTCTTC. Encoded protein: CSVDRVFNEQFF.

The rearrangement uses TRBV2 and TRBJ2-1; maybe TRBD2 (6 bases). From germline, CDR1 is SNHLY and CDR2 FYNNEI. V was pared by 4 bases and J by 8 bases, with 18 bases between. This CDR3 is 15 amino acids long. The CDR3 nucleotides read TGTGCCAGCAGTGTCCCAACGACTAGTGATGATGAGCAGTTCTTC. Protein product: CASSVPTTSDDEQFF.